This TCR beta chain was sequenced for a study of T-cell reconstitution after alpha-beta-depleted transplantation in children. V was shortened by 2 bases and J by 5 bases, with 13 bases between the two germline ends. The CDR3 is 14 amino acids. Germline CDR1 reads SGHTA; CDR2 reads FQGNSA. Preparation of the TCRbeta library involved a method that used unique molecular identifiers. TCRdb ran MiXCR on the PCR reads and lists one entry per CDR3 protein. The sample includes around 370,000 distinct CDR3 sequences, 10% seen only once; the top ten take 2% to 3%. This clonotype was detected a few times. This TCR came from a human donor who donated a stem cell graft to a child with acute lymphoblastic leukemia. The sample in question was PBMCs from the stem cell graft donor, obtained from the stem cell graft. This chain joins TRBV7-2 and TRBJ2-7; D possibly corresponds to TRBD2 (6 bases). In DNA form, the CDR3 reads TGTGCCAGCAGCTTATCGCGGGGAACCCACGAGCAGTACTTC. It codes for CASSLSRGTHEQYF.